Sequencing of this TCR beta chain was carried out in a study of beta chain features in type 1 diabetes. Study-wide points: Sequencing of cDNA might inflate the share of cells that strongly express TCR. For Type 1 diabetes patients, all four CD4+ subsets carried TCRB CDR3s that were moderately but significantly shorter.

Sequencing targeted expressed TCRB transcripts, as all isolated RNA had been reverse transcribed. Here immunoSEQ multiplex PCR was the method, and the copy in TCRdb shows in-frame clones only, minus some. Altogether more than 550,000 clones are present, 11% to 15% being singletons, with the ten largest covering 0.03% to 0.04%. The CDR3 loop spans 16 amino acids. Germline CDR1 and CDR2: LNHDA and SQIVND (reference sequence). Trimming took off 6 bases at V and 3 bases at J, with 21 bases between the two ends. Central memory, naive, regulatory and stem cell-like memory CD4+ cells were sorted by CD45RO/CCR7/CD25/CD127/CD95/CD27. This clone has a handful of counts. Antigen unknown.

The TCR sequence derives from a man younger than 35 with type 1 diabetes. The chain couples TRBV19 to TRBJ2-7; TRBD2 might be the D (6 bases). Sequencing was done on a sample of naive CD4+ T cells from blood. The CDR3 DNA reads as TGTGCCAGTAGCCCGCGACGACGGACGACTAGCTACGAGCAGTACTTC. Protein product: CASSPRRRTTSYEQYF.